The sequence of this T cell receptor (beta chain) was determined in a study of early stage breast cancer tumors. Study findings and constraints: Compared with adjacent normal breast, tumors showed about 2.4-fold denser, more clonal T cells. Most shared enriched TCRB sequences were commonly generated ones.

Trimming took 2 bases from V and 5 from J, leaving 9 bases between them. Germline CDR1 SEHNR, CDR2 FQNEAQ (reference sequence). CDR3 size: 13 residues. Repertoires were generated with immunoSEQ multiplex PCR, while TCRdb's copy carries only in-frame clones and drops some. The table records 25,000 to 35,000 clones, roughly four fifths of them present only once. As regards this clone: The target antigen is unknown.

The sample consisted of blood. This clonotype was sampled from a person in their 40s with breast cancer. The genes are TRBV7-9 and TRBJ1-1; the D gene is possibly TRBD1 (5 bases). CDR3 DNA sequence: TGTGCCAGCAGCTTACTGGGGGAGACTGAAGCTTTCTTT. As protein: CASSLLGETEAFF.